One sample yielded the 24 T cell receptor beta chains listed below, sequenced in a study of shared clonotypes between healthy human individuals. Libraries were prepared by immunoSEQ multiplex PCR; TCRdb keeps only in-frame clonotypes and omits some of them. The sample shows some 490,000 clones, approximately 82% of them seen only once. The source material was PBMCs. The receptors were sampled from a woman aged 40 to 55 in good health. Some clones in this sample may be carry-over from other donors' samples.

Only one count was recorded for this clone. The CDR3 loop reads CASSWGTGGVTEAFF. The CDR3 DNA sequence: TGTGCCAGCAGTTGGGGGACAGGGGGCGTAACTGAAGCTTTCTTT. J is TRBJ1-1 and V is TRBV28; TRBD1 matches at 12 bases. Germline CDR1 is MDHEN and CDR2 is SYDVKM. V dropped 4 bases and J dropped 5; count of bases not matched to a gene: 5. The CDR3 consists of 15 residues.

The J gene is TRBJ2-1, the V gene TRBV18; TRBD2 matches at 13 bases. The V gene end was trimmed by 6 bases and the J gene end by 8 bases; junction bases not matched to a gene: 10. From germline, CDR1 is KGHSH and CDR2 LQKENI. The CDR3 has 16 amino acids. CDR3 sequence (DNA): TGTGCCAGCTCCCTGGGACTAGCGGGATCTCAGGATGAGCAGTTCTTC. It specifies CASSLGLAGSQDEQFF.

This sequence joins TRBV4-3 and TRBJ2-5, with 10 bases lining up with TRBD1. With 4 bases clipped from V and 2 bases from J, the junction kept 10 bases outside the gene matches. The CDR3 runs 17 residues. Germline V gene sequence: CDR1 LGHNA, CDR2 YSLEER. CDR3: CASSPKVRDRGQETQYF. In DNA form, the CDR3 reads TGCGCCAGCAGCCCCAAGGTCAGGGACAGGGGTCAAGAGACCCAGTACTTC.

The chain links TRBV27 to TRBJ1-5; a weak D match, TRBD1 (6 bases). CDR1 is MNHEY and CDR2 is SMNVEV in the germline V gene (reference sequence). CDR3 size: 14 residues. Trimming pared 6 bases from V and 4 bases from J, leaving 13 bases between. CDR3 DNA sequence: TGTGCCAGCAGGACTGGGACATTAAATCAGCCCCAGCATTTT. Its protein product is CASRTGTLNQPQHF.

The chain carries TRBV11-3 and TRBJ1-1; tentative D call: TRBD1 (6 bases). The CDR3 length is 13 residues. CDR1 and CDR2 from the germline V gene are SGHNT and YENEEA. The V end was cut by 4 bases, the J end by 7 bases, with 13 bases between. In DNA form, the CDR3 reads TGTGCCAGCAGCTCCCTCGGGGGCGGTGAAGCTTTCTTT. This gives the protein CASSSLGGGEAFF.

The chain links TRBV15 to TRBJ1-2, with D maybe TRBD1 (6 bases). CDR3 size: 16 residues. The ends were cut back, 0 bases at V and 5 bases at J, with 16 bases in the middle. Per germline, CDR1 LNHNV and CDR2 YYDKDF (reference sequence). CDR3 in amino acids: CATSRDMGAAGYGYTF. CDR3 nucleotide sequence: TGTGCCACCAGCAGAGATATGGGGGCGGCCGGGTATGGCTACACCTTC.

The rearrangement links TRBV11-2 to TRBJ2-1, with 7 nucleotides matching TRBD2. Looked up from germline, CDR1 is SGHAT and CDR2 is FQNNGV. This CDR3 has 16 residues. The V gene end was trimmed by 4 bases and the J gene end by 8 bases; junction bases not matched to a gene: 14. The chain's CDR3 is CASSSFRGEGRYEQFF. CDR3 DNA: TGTGCCAGCAGCTCCTTCCGGGGGGAGGGCCGTTATGAGCAGTTCTTC.

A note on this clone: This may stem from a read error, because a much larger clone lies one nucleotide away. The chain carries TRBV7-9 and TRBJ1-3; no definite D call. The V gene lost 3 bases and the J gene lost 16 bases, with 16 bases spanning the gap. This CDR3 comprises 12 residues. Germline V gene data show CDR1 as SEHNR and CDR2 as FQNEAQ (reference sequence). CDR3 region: CASSFSGELMYF. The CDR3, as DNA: TGTGCCAGCAGCTTTAGCGGGGAGCTCATGTATTTT.

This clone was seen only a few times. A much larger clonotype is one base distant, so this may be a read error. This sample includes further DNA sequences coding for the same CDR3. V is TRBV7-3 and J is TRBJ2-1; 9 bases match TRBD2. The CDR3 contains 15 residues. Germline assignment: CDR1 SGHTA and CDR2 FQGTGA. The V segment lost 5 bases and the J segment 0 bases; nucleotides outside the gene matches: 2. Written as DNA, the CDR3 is TGTGCCAGCAGCCTTAGCGGGAGCTCCTACAATGAGCAGTTCTTC. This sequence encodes CASSLSGSSYNEQFF. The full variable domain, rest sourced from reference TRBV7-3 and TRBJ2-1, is GAGVSQTPSNKVTEKGKYVELRCDPISGHTALYWYRQSLGQGPEFLIYFQGTGAADDSGLPNDRFFAVRPEGSVSTLKIQRTERGDSAVYLCASSLSGSSYNEQFFGPGTRLTVL.

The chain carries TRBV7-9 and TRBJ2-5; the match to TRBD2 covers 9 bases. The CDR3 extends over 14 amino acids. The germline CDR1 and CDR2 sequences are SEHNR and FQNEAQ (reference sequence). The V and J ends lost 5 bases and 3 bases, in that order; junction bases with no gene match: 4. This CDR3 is CASSDSGRKETQYF. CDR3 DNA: TGTGCCAGCAGCGATAGCGGGAGAAAAGAGACCCAGTACTTC.

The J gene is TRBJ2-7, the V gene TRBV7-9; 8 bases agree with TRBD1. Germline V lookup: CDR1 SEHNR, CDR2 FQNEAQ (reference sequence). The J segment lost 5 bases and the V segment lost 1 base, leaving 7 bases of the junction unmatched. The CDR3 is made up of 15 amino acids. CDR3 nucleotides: TGTGCCAGCAGCTTAGGCGGCAGGGGGCCGAACGAGCAGTACTTC. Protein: CASSLGGRGPNEQYF.

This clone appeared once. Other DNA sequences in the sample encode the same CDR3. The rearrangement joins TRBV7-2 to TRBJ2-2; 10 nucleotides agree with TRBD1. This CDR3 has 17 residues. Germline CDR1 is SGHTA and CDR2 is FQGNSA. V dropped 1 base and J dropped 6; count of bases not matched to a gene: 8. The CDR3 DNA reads TGTGCCAGCAGCTTAGTAAGACAGGGGGCTGGTTCCGGGGAGCTGTTTTTT. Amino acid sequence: CASSLVRQGAGSGELFF.

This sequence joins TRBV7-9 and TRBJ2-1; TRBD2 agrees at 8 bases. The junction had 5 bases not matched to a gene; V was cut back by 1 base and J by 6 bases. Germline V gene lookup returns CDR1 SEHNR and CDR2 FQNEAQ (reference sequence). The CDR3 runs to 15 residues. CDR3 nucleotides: TGTGCCAGCAGCTTAGTACTAGCGGCTGGCAATGAGCAGTTCTTC. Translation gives CASSLVLAAGNEQFF.

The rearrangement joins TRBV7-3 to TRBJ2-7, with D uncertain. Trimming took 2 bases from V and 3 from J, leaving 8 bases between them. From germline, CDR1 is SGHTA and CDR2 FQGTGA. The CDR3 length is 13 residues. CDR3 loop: CASSLAPYYEQYF. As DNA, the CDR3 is TGTGCCAGCAGCTTAGCCCCATACTACGAGCAGTACTTC.

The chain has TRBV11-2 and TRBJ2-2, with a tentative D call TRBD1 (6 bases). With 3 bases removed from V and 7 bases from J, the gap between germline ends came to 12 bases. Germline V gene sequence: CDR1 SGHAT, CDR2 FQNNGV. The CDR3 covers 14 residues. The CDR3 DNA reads TGTGCCAGCAGCTTCCCCAGGGGAGTCGGGGAGCTGTTTTTT. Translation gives CASSFPRGVGELFF.

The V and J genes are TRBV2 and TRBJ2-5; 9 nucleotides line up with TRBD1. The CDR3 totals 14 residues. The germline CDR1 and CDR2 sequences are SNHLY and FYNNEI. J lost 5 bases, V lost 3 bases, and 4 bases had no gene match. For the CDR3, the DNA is TGTGCCAGCAGTGATGAACAGGGGGCTGAGACCCAGTACTTC. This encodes CASSDEQGAETQYF.

The CDR3 DNA reads as TGTGCCAGCAGCACGGGACAGGGGCCTGCAGGGGCCAACGTCCTGACTTTC. It specifies CASSTGQGPAGANVLTF. The chain is built from TRBV5-4 and TRBJ2-6; 10 bases match TRBD1. This CDR3 spans 17 amino acids. Trimming took 4 bases from V and 4 from J; bases not matched to a gene: 8. Germline loops: CDR1 SGHNT, CDR2 YYREEE (reference sequence).

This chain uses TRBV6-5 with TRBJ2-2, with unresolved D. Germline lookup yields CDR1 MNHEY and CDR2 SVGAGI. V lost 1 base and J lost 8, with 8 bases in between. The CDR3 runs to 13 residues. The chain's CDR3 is CASSYWERGELFF. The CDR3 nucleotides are TGTGCCAGCAGTTACTGGGAACGGGGGGAGCTGTTTTTT.

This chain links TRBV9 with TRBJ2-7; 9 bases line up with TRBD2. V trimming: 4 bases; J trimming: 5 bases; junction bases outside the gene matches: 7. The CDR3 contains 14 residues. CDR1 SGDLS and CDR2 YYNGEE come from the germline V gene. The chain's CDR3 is CASSPGLAKDEQYF. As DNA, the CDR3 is TGTGCCAGCAGCCCGGGACTAGCTAAGGACGAGCAGTACTTC.

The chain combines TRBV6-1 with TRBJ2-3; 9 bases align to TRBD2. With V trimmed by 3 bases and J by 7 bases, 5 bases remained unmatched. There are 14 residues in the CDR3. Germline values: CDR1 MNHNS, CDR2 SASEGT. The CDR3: CASSEASGIHTQYF. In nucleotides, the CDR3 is TGTGCCAGCAGTGAGGCTAGCGGGATACATACGCAGTATTTT.

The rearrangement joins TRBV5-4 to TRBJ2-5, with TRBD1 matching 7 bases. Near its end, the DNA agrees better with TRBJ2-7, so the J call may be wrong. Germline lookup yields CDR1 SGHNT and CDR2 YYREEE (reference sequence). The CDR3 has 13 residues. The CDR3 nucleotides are TGTGCCAGCAGCTTGGACAGGGGCCACGAGCAGTACTTC. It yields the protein CASSLDRGHEQYF.

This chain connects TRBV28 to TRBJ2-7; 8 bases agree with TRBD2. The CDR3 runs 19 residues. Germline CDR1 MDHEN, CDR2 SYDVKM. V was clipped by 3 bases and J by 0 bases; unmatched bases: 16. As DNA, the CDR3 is TGTGCCAGCAGTTTCGTGCCCGGGCTAGCGGGCGTGAGCTCCTACGAGCAGTACTTC. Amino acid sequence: CASSFVPGLAGVSSYEQYF.

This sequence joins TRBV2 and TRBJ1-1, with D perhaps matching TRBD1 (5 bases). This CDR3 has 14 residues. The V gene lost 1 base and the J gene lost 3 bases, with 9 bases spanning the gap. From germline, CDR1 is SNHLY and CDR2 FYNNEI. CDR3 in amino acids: CASSEVWGYTEAFF. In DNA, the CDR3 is TGTGCCAGCAGTGAAGTCTGGGGGTACACTGAAGCTTTCTTT.

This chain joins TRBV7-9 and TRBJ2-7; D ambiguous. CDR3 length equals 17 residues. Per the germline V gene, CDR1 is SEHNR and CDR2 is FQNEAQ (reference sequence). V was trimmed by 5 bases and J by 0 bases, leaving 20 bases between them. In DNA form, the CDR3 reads TGTGCCAGCAGCCCCTCCCTCGGCCAGAACAACTCCTACGAGCAGTACTTC. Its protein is CASSPSLGQNNSYEQYF.